Listed below are T cell receptor beta chains from one sample, sequenced in a study of cytomegalovirus exposure and HLA in healthy donors. TCRdb keeps only in-frame clones here, not all; method: immunoSEQ multiplex PCR. The sample lists roughly 100,000 clones, about 76% occurring once. The sequenced material came from PBMCs. The source is a woman between 35 and 50 years old in good health and CMV-seronegative. Both conserved end residues are part of each CDR3. Fields, in order: CDR3 protein, CDR3 DNA, V gene, clone size, J gene, D gene. The D gene is left open where the match is weak. Clone size is not always given. Where it is, it says once, few, many or a class for expanded clones.

CASSQLNEQFF | TGTGCCAGCAGCCAACTCAATGAGCAGTTCTTC | TRBV7-2 | few | TRBJ2-1 | NA
CASSLGGADTQYF | TGTGCCAGCAGCCTCGGGGGTGCAGATACGCAGTATTTT | TRBV5-6 | NA | TRBJ2-3 | NA
CASSQGTGSSYNEQFF | TGTGCCAGCAGTCAAGGGACGGGGAGCTCCTACAATGAGCAGTTCTTC | TRBV6-1 | NA | TRBJ2-1 | NA
CSVDWGPGETQYF | TGCAGCGTTGATTGGGGGCCTGGGGAGACCCAGTACTTC | TRBV29-1 | NA | TRBJ2-5 | NA
CASSEAGQRQETQYF | TGTGCCAGCAGTGAAGCGGGACAGCGCCAAGAGACCCAGTACTTC | TRBV6-1 | NA | TRBJ2-5 | TRBD1
CASSDRGAGNTIYF | TGTGCCAGCAGTGACAGGGGCGCGGGAAACACCATATATTTT | TRBV5-6 | NA | TRBJ1-3 | TRBD1
CSVEGPSVEAFF | TGCAGCGTTGAGGGGCCGTCGGTTGAAGCTTTCTTT | TRBV29-1 | NA | TRBJ1-1 | NA
CASSLTDRKGGYTF | TGCGCCAGCAGCCTCACGGACAGGAAGGGAGGCTACACCTTC | TRBV5-1 | NA | TRBJ1-2 | TRBD1
CASSPGTSGGPRRGDTQYF | TGTGCCAGCAGTCCGGGGACTAGCGGGGGGCCACGGCGAGGAGATACGCAGTATTTT | TRBV27 | NA | TRBJ2-3 | TRBD2
CASRLITGAGYNEQFF | TGTGCCAGCAGGCTTATTACAGGGGCAGGGTACAATGAGCAGTTCTTC | TRBV27 | NA | TRBJ2-1 | TRBD1
CASSPLGQGAGSHTEAFF | TGCGCCAGCAGCCCTTTAGGCCAGGGGGCCGGGAGTCACACTGAAGCTTTCTTT | TRBV4-1 | few | TRBJ1-1 | TRBD1
CASSTSGGTDTQYF | TGTGCCAGCAGTACTAGCGGGGGCACAGATACGCAGTATTTT | TRBV6-5 | NA | TRBJ2-3 | TRBD2
CASSYARQGQRGELFF | TGTGCCAGTAGCTACGCAAGACAGGGGCAAAGGGGGGAGCTGTTTTTT | TRBV19 | once | TRBJ2-2 | TRBD1
CASSQEGGTGGTEQFF | TGCGCCAGCAGCCAAGAAGGTGGGACAGGGGGCACTGAGCAGTTCTTC | TRBV4-1 | few | TRBJ2-1 | TRBD1
CASSLGTTEAFF | TGCGCCAGCAGCTTGGGGACAACTGAAGCTTTCTTT | TRBV5-1 | NA | TRBJ1-1 | NA
CASSPRVGDRGRGANVLTF | TGTGCCAGCTCACCACGGGTCGGCGACAGGGGGCGCGGGGCCAACGTCCTGACTTTC | TRBV18 | NA | TRBJ2-6 | TRBD1
CASSQAAGAGETDTQYF | TGCGCCAGCAGCCAGGCCGCCGGAGCCGGGGAGACAGATACGCAGTATTTT | TRBV4-3 | few | TRBJ2-3 | NA
CASGLPTGGGIEKLFF | TGTGCTAGTGGTTTGCCGACAGGGGGAGGAATCGAAAAACTGTTTTTT | TRBV12-5 | NA | TRBJ1-4 | TRBD1
CASSHLLTGGADTQYF | TGCGCCAGCAGCCACCTTCTCACGGGGGGGGCCGATACGCAGTATTTT | TRBV4-1 | NA | TRBJ2-3 | TRBD2
CASSSWTSGTGELFF | TGCGCCAGCAGCTCCTGGACTAGCGGCACCGGGGAGCTGTTTTTT | TRBV5-1 | NA | TRBJ2-2 | TRBD2
CASRGLAGGTDTQYF | TGTGCCAGTAGGGGACTAGCGGGGGGGACAGATACGCAGTATTTT | TRBV19 | once | TRBJ2-3 | TRBD2
CASSDASAGASSYNSPLHF | TGTGCCAGCAGTGACGCTTCCGCGGGAGCTAGCTCCTATAATTCACCCCTCCACTTT | TRBV6-4 | NA | TRBJ1-6 | NA
CASSQVGQGEQPQHF | TGTGCCAGCAGCCAAGTGGGGCAGGGTGAACAGCCCCAGCATTTT | TRBV4-2 | NA | TRBJ1-5 | NA
CASSVALRETEAFF | TGTGCCAGCAGCGTAGCTCTTCGGGAGACTGAAGCTTTCTTT | TRBV9 | NA | TRBJ1-1 | NA
CASSSSDRFGYTF | TGTGCCAGCAGCTCATCTGACAGGTTCGGCTACACCTTC | TRBV7-8 | NA | TRBJ1-2 | NA
CASSNEQGQPQHF | TGTGCCAGCAGTAATGAGCAGGGACAGCCCCAGCATTTT | TRBV7-2 | NA | TRBJ1-5 | NA
CASNKMQTGLSYEQYF | TGTGCCAGCAACAAAATGCAGACAGGGCTCTCCTACGAGCAGTACTTC | TRBV7-8 | NA | TRBJ2-7 | TRBD1
CASSIGRGPSSNQPQHF | TGTGCCAGTAGTATCGGCAGGGGACCCTCTAGCAATCAGCCCCAGCATTTT | TRBV19 | NA | TRBJ1-5 | NA
CASSLPSAPEQFF | TGCGCCAGCAGCTTGCCCAGCGCACCAGAGCAGTTCTTC | TRBV5-1 | once | TRBJ2-1 | NA
CATSRDRRGRMNTEAFF | TGTGCCACCAGCAGAGATCGGAGGGGCCGGATGAACACTGAAGCTTTCTTT | TRBV15 | few | TRBJ1-1 | NA
CAISESEGGYNEQYF | TGTGCCATCAGTGAGTCCGAAGGGGGATATAACGAGCAGTACTTC | TRBV10-3 | NA | TRBJ2-7 | NA
CASSQGRLAGGETQYF | TGCGCCAGCAGCCAAGGACGTTTAGCGGGGGGAGAGACCCAGTACTTC | TRBV4-3 | NA | TRBJ2-5 | TRBD2
CASRPDISYGYTF | TGTGCCAGCAGACCAGACATATCCTATGGCTACACCTTC | TRBV7-9 | NA | TRBJ1-2 | NA
CASSVLAGGLIYNEQFF | TGTGCCAGCAGCGTTCTAGCGGGGGGCCTAATCTACAATGAGCAGTTCTTC | TRBV7-8 | few | TRBJ2-1 | TRBD2
CASSPDQAGGERAQHF | TGTGCCAGCTCACCAGACCAAGCAGGGGGCGAGAGGGCCCAGCATTTT | TRBV18 | once | TRBJ1-5 | TRBD1
CASSRDRVGGGYTF | TGTGCCAGCAGCCGCGACAGGGTAGGAGGTGGCTACACCTTC | TRBV7-9 | NA | TRBJ1-2 | TRBD1
CASSQMEQPSTDTQYF | TGCGCCAGCAGCCAAATGGAGCAACCTAGCACAGATACGCAGTATTTT | TRBV4-3 | NA | TRBJ2-3 | NA
CAISEAVYGYTF | TGTGCCATCAGTGAGGCAGTCTATGGCTACACCTTC | TRBV10-3 | NA | TRBJ1-2 | NA
CASSIGTGTGANVLTF | TGTGCCAGCAGCATAGGGACAGGGACTGGGGCCAACGTCCTGACTTTC | TRBV7-9 | NA | TRBJ2-6 | TRBD1
CASPRERTNYGYTF | TGTGCCAGCCCCAGGGAAAGGACCAACTATGGCTACACCTTC | TRBV21-1 | NA | TRBJ1-2 | NA